This T cell receptor beta chain originates from a study of blood T cell repertoires in COVID-19 (dated by TCRdb to the early 2020s). For context, the study as a whole: Samples from collaborators originated in the United States, Italy and Spain and spanned both the acute and convalescent phases of COVID-19. The repertoires were made available in a free public database intended to serve as a resource for research on the immune response to SARS-CoV-2. Where HLA class I and class II types were available, the types were taken from metadata supplied by the sample provider, not from assay-based typing. Sample metadata almost always included a de-identified subject ID, COVID-19 status, age in years and sex. Deeply sampled blood TCRbeta repertoires from subjects exposed to, actively infected with, or recovered from COVID-19 were included in the dataset. The samples were drawn from two sources: the first 160 participants of the ongoing ImmuneRACE study, and approximately 1,300 subjects contributed by 6 global collaborators. The prospective study material was composed of cDNA or gDNA derived from T cells, B-cell-depleted T cells, or PBMCs. Paper-wide results and their limitations: The amount of clinical and demographic metadata varied by source and participant and was provided uncurated.

The immunoSEQ Assay, a bias-controlled multiplex PCR, was used to amplify TCRbeta CDR3 regions from genomic DNA. The original pipeline was this. Within the assay, amplification of reference gene primers was used to estimate how many nucleated cells each sample contained. Sequence reads were collapsed and filtered to measure the absolute abundance of every unique TCRbeta CDR3 rearrangement. For each sample, productive Simpson clonality was calculated as the square root of Simpson's diversity index over productive rearrangements. TCRdb re-hosts the immuneACCESS table, in-frame sequences only. Its copies lack some clones; in the studies checked, an unresolved V gene accounts for under half of them, and the cause for the rest is not known. From that table come the V and J calls and clone size; the DNA was used to work out D and trimming. The sample table shows about 300,000 clones, and about 91% are seen once. The ten top clones hold approximately 7% of the sample.

This clone was recorded once. Its antigen target is currently unknown. One base away there is no much larger clone; base qualities are not given. Other DNA sequences in the sample encode the same CDR3. A second Seattle source provided samples from volunteer blood donors who had recovered from COVID-19. The collaborating institutions used their own protocols to collect whole blood in K2EDTA tubes. For TCRbeta analysis, collaborators shipped samples as frozen whole blood, isolated PBMCs, or DNA extracted from either of those sample types. Sequencing was done on a sample of peripheral blood. This clonotype originated in a young woman who had recovered from COVID-19.

The nucleotides read TGCAGCGTTCCCACTAGCGGTACCTACAATGAGCAGTTCTTC. Translated, it gives CSVPTSGTYNEQFF. The sequence joins TRBV29-1 to TRBJ2-1, with 8 central nucleotides matching TRBD2. Spanning cysteine to phenylalanine, the CDR3 consists of 14 amino acids. The sequence is cut down to CDR3 DNA, 42 bases in frame from base 1. Per the germline V gene, SQVTM is the CDR1 and ANQGSEA is the CDR2. Unmatched junction bases come to 5, with V trimmed by 5 bases and J by 2 bases.